The 10 T cell receptor beta chains below were found in one sample sequenced in a study of cytomegalovirus exposure and HLA in healthy donors. Vbeta (60) and Jbeta (13) primers were used in the PCR. Sequenced by immunoSEQ multiplex PCR; TCRdb stores in-frame clones only, minus some. This sample has 200,000 to 250,000 clones, with 82% found just once. Specimen: PBMCs. The origin of the receptors is a woman in her thirties or forties in good health and CMV-seropositive.

The rearrangement links TRBV29-1 to TRBJ1-2, with TRBD1 matching 9 bases. V was clipped by 6 bases and J by 7 bases; unmatched bases: 3. Germline V gives CDR1 SQVTM, CDR2 ANQGSEA. This CDR3 region has 11 residues. The CDR3 here is CSVQDRGGYTF. In nucleotides, the CDR3 is TGCAGCGTCCAGGACAGGGGTGGCTACACCTTC.

This sequence joins TRBV7-2 and TRBJ2-7; 8 bases align to TRBD1. Germline V gene data show CDR1 as SGHTA and CDR2 as FQGNSA. The CDR3 loop spans 15 amino acids. Germline trimming cut 4 bases from V and 2 bases from J; bases unmatched to any gene: 7. The CDR3, as DNA: TGTGCCAGCAGCTCTGGGACAGGTGGTCCCTACGAGCAGTACTTC. It translates to CASSSGTGGPYEQYF.

The chain links TRBV18 to TRBJ1-5; tentative D call: TRBD1 (5 bases). Germline lookup yields CDR1 KGHSH and CDR2 LQKENI. V dropped 2 bases and J dropped 3 bases, with 8 bases sitting between them. The CDR3 has 14 amino acids. The CDR3 here is CASSPGADNQPQHF. The CDR3 DNA reads TGTGCCAGCTCACCAGGGGCGGACAATCAGCCCCAGCATTTT.

This chain connects TRBV30 to TRBJ1-1; D remains ambiguous. Germline V gene sequence: CDR1 GTSNPN, CDR2 SVGIG (reference sequence). V was trimmed by 0 bases and J by 1 base, leaving 9 bases between them. The CDR3 extends over 14 amino acids. The CDR3 sequence is CAWSVPQTNTEAFF. Here the CDR3 DNA reads TGTGCCTGGAGTGTACCACAGACGAACACTGAAGCTTTCTTT.

This rearrangement joins TRBV10-1 to TRBJ2-5; 11 bases are shared with TRBD2. Trimming cost V 3 bases and J 2 bases; bases outside gene matches: 5. Per germline, CDR1 WNHNN and CDR2 SYGVQD (reference sequence). The CDR3 sequence is 16 residues long. The chain's CDR3 is CASSDDLAGGQETQYF. In DNA form, the CDR3 reads TGCGCCAGCAGTGATGACCTAGCGGGAGGTCAAGAGACCCAGTACTTC.

This chain links TRBV5-6 with TRBJ1-2; D ambiguous. Trimming took 0 bases from V and 14 from J, leaving 17 bases between them. From germline, CDR1 is SGHDT and CDR2 YYEEEE. The CDR3 spans 13 residues. The CDR3 coding sequence is TGTGCCAGCAGCTTGGTTTCCGGGCAGGAGGGAACCTTC. It is translated as CASSLVSGQEGTF.

The chain joins TRBV9 to TRBJ2-2; D possibly corresponds to TRBD2 (6 bases). The CDR3 sequence is 16 residues long. CDR1 is SGDLS, CDR2 YYNGEE, per germline. V gave up 0 bases and J gave up 0 bases, with 9 bases separating them. CDR3 coding DNA: TGTGCCAGCAGCGTAGGGCGGGGCGCGAACACCGGGGAGCTGTTTTTT. This encodes CASSVGRGANTGELFF.

The chain carries TRBV7-8 and TRBJ1-5, with TRBD1 identical over 8 bases. This CDR3 is 16 amino acids long. CDR1 is SGHVS and CDR2 is FQNEAQ in the germline V gene. Trimming took 3 bases from V and 3 from J; bases not matched to a gene: 7. The CDR3 coding sequence is TGTGCCAGCAGCTTCGGGACAGGTGCCTTCAATCAGCCCCAGCATTTT. It codes for CASSFGTGAFNQPQHF.

V is TRBV7-2 and J is TRBJ2-6, with D perhaps matching TRBD1 (6 bases). The CDR3 is 18 residues long. Trimming stripped 5 bases from V and 4 bases from J, with 21 bases between. The V gene's germline CDR1 is SGHTA and CDR2 FQGNSA. The CDR3 bases are TGTGCCAGCAGCCTGACCGGGACAAGAACTTCGGGGGCCAACGTCCTGACTTTC. Translating it yields CASSLTGTRTSGANVLTF.

This clone was seen a single time. The rearrangement uses TRBV6-4 and TRBJ2-7; D possibly corresponds to TRBD2 (5 bases). V was trimmed by 9 bases and J by 0 bases, leaving 15 bases between them. The CDR3 loop spans 14 amino acids. Per the germline V gene, CDR1 is MRHNA and CDR2 is SNTAGT. The CDR3 is CARGLGDNSYEQYF. For the CDR3, the DNA is TGTGCCAGGGGGTTGGGAGACAACTCCTACGAGCAGTACTTC.